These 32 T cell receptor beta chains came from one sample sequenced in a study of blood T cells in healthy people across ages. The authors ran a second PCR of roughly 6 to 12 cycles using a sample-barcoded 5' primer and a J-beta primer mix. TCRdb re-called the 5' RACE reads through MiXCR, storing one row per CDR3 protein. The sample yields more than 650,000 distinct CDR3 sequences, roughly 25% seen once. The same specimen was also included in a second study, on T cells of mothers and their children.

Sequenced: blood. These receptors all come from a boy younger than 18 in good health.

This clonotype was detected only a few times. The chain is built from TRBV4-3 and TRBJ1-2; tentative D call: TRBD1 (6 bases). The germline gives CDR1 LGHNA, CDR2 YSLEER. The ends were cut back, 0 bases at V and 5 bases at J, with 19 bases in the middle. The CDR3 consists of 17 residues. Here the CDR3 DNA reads TGCGCCAGCAGCCAAGATGAGACCGGGACACACGTTTATGGCTACACCTTC. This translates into CASSQDETGTHVYGYTF.

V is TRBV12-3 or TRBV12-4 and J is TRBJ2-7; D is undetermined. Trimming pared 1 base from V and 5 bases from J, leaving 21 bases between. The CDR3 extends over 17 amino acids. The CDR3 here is CASSLGVTNSLFDEQYF. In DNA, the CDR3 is TGTGCCAGCAGTTTAGGAGTCACGAACAGCCTGTTCGACGAGCAGTACTTC.

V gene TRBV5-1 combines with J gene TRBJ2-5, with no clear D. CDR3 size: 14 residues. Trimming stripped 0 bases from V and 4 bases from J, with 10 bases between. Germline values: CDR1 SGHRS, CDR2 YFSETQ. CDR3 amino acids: CASSLGRFPETQYF. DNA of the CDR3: TGCGCCAGCAGCTTGGGCCGGTTCCCAGAGACCCAGTACTTC. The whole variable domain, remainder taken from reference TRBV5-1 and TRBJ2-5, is KAGVTQTPRYLIKTRGQQVTLSCSPISGHRSVSWYQQTPGQGLQFLFEYFSETQRNKGNFPGRFSGRQFSNSRSEMNVSTLELGDSALYLCASSLGRFPETQYFGPGTRLLVL.

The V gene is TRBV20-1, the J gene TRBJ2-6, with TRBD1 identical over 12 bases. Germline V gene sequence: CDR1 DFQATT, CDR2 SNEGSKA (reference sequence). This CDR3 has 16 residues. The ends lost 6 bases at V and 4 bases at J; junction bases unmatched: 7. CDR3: CSAQGQGADGANVLTF. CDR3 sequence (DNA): TGCAGTGCCCAGGGACAGGGGGCGGACGGGGCCAACGTCCTGACTTTC.

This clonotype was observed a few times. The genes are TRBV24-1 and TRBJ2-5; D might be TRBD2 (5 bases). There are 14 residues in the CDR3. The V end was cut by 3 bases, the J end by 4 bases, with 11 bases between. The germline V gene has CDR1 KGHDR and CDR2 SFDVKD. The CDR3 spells CATSDARAGETQYF. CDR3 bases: TGTGCCACCAGTGATGCCCGCGCGGGAGAGACCCAGTACTTC.

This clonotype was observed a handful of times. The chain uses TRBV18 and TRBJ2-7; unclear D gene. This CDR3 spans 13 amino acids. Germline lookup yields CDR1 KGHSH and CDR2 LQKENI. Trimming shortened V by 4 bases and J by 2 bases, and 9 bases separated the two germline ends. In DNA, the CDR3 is TGTGCCAGCTCACGCGACACTACCTACGAGCAGTACTTC. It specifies CASSRDTTYEQYF. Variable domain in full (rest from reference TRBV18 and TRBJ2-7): NAGVMQNPRHLVRRRGQEARLRCSPMKGHSHVYWYRQLPEEGLKFMVYLQKENIIDESGMPKERFSAEFPKEGPSILRIQQVVRGDSAAYFCASSRDTTYEQYFGPGTRLTVT.

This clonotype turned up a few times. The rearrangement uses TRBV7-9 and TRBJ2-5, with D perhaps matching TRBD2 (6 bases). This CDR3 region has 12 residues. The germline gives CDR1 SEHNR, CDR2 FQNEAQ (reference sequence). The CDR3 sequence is CAYAQEGETQYF. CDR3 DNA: TGTGCTTACGCCCAGGAGGGGGAGACCCAGTACTTC.

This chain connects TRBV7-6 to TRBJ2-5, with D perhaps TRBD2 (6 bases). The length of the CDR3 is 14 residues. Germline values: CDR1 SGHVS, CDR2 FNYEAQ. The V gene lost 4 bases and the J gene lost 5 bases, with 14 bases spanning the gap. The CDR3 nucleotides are TGTGCCAGCAGCTATACACAGAGCGGGGAGACCCAGTACTTC. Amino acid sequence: CASSYTQSGETQYF.

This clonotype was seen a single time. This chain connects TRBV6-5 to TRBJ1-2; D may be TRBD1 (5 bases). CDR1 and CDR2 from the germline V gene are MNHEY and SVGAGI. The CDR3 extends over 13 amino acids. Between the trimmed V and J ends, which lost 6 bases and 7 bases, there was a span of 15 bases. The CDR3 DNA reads TGTGCCAGCAGGAACGCGGGGGTTGGTGGCTACACCTTC. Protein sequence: CASRNAGVGGYTF.

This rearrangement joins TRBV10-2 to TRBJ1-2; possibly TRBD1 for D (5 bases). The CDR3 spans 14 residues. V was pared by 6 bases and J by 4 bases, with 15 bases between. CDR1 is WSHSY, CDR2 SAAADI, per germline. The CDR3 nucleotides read TGCGCCAGCAGCAAGGGGCGACTAGGCTATGGCTACACCTTC. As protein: CASSKGRLGYGYTF.

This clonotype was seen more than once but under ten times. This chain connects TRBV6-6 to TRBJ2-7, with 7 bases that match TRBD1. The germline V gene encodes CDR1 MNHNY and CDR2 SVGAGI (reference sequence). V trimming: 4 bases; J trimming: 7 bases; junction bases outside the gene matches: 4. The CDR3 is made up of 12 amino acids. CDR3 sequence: CASSFTDREQYF. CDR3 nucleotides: TGTGCCAGCAGTTTCACGGACAGGGAGCAGTACTTC.

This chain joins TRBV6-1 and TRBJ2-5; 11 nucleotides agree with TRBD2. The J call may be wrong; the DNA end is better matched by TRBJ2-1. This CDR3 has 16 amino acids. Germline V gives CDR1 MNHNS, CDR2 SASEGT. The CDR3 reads CASSEIAGGTYNEQFF. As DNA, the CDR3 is TGTGCCAGCAGTGAAATAGCGGGGGGGACCTACAATGAGCAGTTCTTC.

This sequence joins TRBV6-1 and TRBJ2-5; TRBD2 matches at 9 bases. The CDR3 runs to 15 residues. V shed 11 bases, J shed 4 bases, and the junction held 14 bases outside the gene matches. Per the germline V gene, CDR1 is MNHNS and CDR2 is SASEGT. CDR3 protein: CAANLPAGGVETQYF. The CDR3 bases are TGTGCCGCCAACCTTCCAGCGGGGGGCGTAGAGACCCAGTACTTC.

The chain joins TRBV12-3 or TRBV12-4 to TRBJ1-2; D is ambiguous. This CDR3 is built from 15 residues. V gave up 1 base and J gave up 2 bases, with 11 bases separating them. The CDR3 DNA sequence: TGTGCCAGCAGTTTAGTTTCAGGCTCCAACTATGGCTACACCTTC. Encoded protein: CASSLVSGSNYGYTF.

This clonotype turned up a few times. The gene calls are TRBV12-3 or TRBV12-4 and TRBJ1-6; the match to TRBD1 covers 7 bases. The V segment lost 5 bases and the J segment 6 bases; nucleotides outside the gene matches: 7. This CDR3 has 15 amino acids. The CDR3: CASSPGQQSNSPLHF. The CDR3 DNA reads TGTGCCAGCAGTCCGGGACAGCAGTCTAATTCACCCCTCCACTTT.

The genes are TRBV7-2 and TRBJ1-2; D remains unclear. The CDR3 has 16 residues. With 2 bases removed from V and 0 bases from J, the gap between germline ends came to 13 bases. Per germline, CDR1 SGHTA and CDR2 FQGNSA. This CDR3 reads CASSLITAATNYGYTF. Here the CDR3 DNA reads TGTGCCAGCAGCTTAATCACAGCTGCCACTAACTATGGCTACACCTTC.

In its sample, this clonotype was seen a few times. CDR3 in DNA: TGTGCCAGCAGAGGAGACAGTTTGGACATTCAGTACTTC. Translation: CASRGDSLDIQYF. The chain is built from TRBV11-1 and TRBJ2-4; TRBD1 is a possible D gene (5 bases). Per germline, CDR1 SGHAT and CDR2 FQDESV (reference sequence). V was clipped by 6 bases and J by 8 bases, with 14 bases between them. This CDR3 contains 13 residues.

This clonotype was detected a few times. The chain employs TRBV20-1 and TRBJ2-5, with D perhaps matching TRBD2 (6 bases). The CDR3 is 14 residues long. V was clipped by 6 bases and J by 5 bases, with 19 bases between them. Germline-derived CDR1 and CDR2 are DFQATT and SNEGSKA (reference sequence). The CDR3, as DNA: TGCAGTGCCCTCCCACGACTAGGTTCCGAGACCCAGTACTTC. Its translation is CSALPRLGSETQYF.

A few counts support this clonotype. CDR3 nucleotides: TGTGCCAGCCACCACAGGGACACCGGGGAGCTGTTTTTT. It specifies CASHHRDTGELFF. V usage is TRBV28 and J usage is TRBJ2-2; TRBD1 might be the D (6 bases). V gave up 8 bases and J gave up 3 bases, with 10 bases separating them. The CDR3 length is 13 residues. The germline V gene has CDR1 MDHEN and CDR2 SYDVKM.

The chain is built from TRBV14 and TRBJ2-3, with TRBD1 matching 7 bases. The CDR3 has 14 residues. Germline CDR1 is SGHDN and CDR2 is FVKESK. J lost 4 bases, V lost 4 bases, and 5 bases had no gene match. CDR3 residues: CASSRNTGADTQYF. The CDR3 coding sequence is TGTGCCAGCAGCCGAAACACAGGGGCAGATACGCAGTATTTT.

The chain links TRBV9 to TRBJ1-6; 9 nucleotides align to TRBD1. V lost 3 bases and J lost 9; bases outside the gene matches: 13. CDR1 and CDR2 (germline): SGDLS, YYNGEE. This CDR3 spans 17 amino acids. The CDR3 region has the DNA TGTGCCAGCAGCGCCGTAGACCGGACAGGGGACCCTTCACCCCTCCACTTT. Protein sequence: CASSAVDRTGDPSPLHF.

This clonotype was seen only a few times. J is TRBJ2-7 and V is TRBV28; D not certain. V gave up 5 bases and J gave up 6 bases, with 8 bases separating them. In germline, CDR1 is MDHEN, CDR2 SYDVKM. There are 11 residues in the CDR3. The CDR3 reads CASSPYAEQYF. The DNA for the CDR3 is TGTGCCAGCAGTCCTTACGCCGAGCAGTACTTC.

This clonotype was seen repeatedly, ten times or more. The CDR3 DNA reads TGCAGCGTTGGGGGGGGAGGGGAGGCCTACGAGCAGTACTTC. This encodes CSVGGGGEAYEQYF. The rearrangement links TRBV29-1 to TRBJ2-7, with 7 bases that match TRBD2. The germline V gene encodes CDR1 SQVTM and CDR2 ANQGSEA. V was pared by 4 bases and J by 2 bases, with 8 bases of the junction left unmatched. CDR3 length equals 14 residues.

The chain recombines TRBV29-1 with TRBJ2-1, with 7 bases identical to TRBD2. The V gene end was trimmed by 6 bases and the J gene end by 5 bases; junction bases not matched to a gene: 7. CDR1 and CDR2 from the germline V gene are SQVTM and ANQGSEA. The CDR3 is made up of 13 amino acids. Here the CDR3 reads CSVGSGLNNEQFF. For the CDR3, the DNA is TGCAGCGTCGGTAGCGGGCTCAACAATGAGCAGTTCTTC.

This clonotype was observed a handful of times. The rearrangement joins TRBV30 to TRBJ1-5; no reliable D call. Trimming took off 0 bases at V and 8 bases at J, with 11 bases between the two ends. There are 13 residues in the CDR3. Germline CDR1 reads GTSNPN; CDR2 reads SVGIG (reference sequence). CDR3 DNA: TGTGCCTGGAGTGTATCCCGGGAGGAGCCCCAGCATTTT. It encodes CAWSVSREEPQHF.

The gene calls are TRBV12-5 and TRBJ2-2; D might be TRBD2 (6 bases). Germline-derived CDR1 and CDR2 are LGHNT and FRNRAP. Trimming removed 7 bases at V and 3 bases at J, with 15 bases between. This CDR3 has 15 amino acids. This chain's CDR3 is CASAQQRVHTGELFF. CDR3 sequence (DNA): TGTGCTAGTGCCCAGCAGCGGGTGCACACCGGGGAGCTGTTTTTT. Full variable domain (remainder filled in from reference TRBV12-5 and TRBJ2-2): DARVTQTPRHKVTEMGQEVTMRCQPILGHNTVFWYRQTMMQGLELLAYFRNRAPLDDSGMPKDRFSAEMPDATLATLKIQPSEPRDSAVYFCASAQQRVHTGELFFGEGSRLTVL.

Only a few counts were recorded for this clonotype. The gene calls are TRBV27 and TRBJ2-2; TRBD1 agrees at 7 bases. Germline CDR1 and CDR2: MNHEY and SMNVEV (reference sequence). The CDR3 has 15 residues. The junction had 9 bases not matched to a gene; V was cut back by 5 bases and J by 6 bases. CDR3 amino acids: CASSPKTGTAGELFF. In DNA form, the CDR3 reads TGTGCCAGCAGTCCAAAGACAGGGACGGCCGGGGAGCTGTTTTTT.

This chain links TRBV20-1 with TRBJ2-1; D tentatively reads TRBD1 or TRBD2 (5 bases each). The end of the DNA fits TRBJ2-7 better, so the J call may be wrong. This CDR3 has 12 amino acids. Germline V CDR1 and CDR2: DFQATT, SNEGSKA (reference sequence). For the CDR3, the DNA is TGCAGTGCTTTGGGGGACCGCTACGAGCAGTACTTC. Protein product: CSALGDRYEQYF.

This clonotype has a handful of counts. DNA for the CDR3: TGTGCCAGCAGTTTTGCCCCCAAGGGCAGCTATGGCTACACCTTC. Translation: CASSFAPKGSYGYTF. The chain couples TRBV28 to TRBJ1-2, with no clear D. The length of the CDR3 is 15 residues. CDR1 MDHEN and CDR2 SYDVKM come from the germline V gene. The ends were cut back, 3 bases at V and 4 bases at J, with 15 bases in the middle.

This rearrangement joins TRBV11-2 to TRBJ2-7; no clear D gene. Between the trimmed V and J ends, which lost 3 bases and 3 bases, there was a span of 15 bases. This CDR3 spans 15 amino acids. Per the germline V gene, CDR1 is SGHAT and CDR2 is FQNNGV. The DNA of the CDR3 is TGTGCCAGCAGCTTGACCAGGTCCCCTGTCTACGAGCAGTACTTC. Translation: CASSLTRSPVYEQYF. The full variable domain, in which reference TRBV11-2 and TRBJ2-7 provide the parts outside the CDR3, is EAGVAQSPRYKIIEKRQSVAFWCNPISGHATLYWYQQILGQGPKLLIQFQNNGVVDDSQLPKDRFSAERLKGVDSTLKIQPAKLEDSAVYLCASSLTRSPVYEQYFGPGTRLTVT.

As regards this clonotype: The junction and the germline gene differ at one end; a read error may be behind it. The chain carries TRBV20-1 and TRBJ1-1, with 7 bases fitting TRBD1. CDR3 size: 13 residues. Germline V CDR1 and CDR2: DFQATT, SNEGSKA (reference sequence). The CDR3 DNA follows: TGCAGTGCCTCTGACAGGGAGGCCACTAAAGCTTTCTTT. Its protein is CSASDREATKAFF.

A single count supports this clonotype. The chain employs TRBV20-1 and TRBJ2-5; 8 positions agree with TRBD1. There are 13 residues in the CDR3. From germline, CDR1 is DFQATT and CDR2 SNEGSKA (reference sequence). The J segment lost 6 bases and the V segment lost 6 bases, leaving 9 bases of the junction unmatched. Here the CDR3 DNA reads TGCAGTGCACCAGGACAGGGTAGAAAGACCCAGTACTTC. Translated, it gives CSAPGQGRKTQYF.